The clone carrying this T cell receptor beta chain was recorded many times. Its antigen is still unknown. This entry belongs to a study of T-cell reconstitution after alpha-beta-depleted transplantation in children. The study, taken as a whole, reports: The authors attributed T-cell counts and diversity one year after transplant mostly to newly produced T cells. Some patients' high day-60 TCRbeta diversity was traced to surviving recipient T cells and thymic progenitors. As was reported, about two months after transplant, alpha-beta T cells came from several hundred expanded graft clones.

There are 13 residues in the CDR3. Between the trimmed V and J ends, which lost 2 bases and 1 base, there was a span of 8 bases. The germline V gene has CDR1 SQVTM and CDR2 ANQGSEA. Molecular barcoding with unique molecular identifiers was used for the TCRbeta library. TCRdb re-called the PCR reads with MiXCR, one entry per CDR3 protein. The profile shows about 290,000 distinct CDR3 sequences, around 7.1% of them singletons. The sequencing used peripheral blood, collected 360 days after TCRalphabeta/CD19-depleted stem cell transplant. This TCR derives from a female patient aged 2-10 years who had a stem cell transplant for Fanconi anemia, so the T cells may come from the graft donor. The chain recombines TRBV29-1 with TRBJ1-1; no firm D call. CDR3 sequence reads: CSVEIRTNTEAFF. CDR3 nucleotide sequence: TGCAGCGTTGAAATCAGGACGAACACTGAAGCTTTCTTT.